This paragraph covers one T cell receptor beta chain sequence. The sample is drawn from a study of cytomegalovirus exposure and HLA in healthy donors. Primers: 60 Vbeta forward and 13 Jbeta reverse. Sequencing was performed with immunoSEQ multiplex PCR; in TCRdb, only in-frame clones are kept and a portion is missing. The sample has 150,000 to 170,000 clones, 80% seen once. Source material: PBMCs. This TCR derives from a young man in good health and CMV-seropositive.

This chain's CDR3 is CATSRRGQQETQYF. Here the CDR3 DNA reads TGTGCCACCAGCAGAAGGGGACAGCAAGAGACCCAGTACTTC. The J gene is TRBJ2-5, the V gene TRBV15; 7 nucleotides agree with TRBD1. The length of the CDR3 is 14 residues. V trimming: 2 bases; J trimming: 2 bases; junction bases outside the gene matches: 2. Germline CDR1 LNHNV, CDR2 YYDKDF (reference sequence).